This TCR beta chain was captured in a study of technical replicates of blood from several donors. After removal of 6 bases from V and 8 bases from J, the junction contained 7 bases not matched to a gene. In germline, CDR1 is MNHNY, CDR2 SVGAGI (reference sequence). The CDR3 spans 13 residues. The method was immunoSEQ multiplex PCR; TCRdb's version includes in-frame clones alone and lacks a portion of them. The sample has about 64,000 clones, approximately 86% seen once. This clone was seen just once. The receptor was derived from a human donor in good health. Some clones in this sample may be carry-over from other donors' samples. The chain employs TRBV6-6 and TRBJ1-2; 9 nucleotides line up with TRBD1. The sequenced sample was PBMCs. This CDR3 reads CASSTGTGSGYTF. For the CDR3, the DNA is TGTGCCAGCAGCACCGGGACAGGGAGCGGCTACACCTTC.